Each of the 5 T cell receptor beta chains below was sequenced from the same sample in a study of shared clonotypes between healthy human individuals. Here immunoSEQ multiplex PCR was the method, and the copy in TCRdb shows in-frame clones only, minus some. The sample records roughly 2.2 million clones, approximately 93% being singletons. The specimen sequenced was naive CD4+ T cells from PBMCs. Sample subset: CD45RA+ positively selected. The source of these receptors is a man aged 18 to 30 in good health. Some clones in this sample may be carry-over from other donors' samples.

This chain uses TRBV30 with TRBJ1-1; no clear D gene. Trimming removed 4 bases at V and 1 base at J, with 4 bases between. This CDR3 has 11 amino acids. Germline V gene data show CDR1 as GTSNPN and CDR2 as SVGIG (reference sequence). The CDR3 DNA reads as TGTGCCTGGAACAGGAACACTGAAGCTTTCTTT. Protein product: CAWNRNTEAFF.

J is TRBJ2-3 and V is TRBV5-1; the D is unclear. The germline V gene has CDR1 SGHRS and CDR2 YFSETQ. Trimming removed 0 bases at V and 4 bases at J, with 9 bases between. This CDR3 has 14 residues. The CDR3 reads CASSLVGPPDTQYF. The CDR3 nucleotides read TGCGCCAGCAGCTTGGTTGGCCCGCCAGATACGCAGTATTTT.

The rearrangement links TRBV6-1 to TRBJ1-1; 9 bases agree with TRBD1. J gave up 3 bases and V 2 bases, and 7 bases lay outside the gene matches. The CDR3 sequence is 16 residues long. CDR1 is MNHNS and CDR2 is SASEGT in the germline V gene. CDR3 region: CASSEREGQGDTEAFF. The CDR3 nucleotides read TGTGCCAGCAGTGAAAGGGAGGGACAGGGTGACACTGAAGCTTTCTTT.

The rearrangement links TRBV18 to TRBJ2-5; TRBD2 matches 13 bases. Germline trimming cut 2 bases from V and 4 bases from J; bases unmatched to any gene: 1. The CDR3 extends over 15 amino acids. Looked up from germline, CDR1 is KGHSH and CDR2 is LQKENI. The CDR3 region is CASSPGTSGTETQYF. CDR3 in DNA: TGTGCCAGCTCACCAGGGACTAGCGGGACAGAGACCCAGTACTTC.

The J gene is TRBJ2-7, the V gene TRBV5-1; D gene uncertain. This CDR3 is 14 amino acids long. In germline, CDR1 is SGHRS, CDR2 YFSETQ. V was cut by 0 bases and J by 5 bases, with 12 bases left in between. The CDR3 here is CASSLAPLNHEQYF. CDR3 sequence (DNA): TGCGCCAGCAGCTTGGCCCCCCTAAACCACGAGCAGTACTTC.